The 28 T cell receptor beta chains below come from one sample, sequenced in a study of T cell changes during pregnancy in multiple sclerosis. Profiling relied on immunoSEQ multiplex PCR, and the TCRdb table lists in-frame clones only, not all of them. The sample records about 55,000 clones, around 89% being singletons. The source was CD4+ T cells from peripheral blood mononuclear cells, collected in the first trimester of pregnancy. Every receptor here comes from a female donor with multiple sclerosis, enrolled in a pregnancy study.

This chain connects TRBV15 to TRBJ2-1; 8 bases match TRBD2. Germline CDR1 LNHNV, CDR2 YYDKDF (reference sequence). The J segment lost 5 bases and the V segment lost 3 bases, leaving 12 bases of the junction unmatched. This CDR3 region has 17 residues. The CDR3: CATSRRPIAGINNEQFF. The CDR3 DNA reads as TGTGCCACCAGCAGGAGGCCCATAGCGGGAATTAACAATGAGCAGTTCTTC.

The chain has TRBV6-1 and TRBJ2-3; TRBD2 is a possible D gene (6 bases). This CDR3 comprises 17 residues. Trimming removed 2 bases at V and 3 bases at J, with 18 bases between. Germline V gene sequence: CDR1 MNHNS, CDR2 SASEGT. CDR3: CASSEPGTSRRTDTQYF. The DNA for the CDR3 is TGTGCCAGCAGTGAACCGGGGACTTCCCGTCGGACAGATACGCAGTATTTT.

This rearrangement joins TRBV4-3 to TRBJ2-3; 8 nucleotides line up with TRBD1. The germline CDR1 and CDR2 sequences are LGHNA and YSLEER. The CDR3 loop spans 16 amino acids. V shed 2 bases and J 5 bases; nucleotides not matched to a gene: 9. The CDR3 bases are TGCGCCAGCAGCCAACTGGCTGGGACAGGCCGAGATACGCAGTATTTT. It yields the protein CASSQLAGTGRDTQYF.

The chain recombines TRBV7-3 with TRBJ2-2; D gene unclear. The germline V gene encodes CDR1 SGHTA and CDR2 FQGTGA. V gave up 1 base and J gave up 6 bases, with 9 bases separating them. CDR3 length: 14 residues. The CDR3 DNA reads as TGTGCCAGCAGCTTAAATCCCGTTCCCGGGGAGCTGTTTTTT. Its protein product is CASSLNPVPGELFF.

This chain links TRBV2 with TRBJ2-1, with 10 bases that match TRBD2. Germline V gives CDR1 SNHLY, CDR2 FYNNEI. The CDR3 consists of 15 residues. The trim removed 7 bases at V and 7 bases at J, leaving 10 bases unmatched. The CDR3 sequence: CASNPSGSYLNEQFF. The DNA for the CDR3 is TGTGCCAGCAACCCTAGCGGGAGCTATTTAAATGAGCAGTTCTTC.

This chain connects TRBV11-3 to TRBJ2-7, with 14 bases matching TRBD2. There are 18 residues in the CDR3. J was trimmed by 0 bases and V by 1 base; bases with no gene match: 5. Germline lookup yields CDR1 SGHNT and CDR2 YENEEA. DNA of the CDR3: TGTGCCAGCAGCTTAGGTGGACTAGCGGGGGGAAGCTCCTACGAGCAGTACTTC. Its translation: CASSLGGLAGGSSYEQYF.

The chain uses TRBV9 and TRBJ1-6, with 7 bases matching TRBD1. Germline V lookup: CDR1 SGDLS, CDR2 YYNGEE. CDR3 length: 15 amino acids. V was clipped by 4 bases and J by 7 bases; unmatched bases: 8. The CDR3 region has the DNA TGTGCCAGCAGCCCCCGGGACAGTCGAAATTCACCCCTCCACTTT. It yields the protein CASSPRDSRNSPLHF.

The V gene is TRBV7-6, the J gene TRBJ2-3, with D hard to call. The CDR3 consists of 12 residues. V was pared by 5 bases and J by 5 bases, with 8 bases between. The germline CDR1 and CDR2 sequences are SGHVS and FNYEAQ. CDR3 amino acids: CASSRRQDTQYF. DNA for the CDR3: TGTGCCAGCAGCCGCAGGCAAGATACGCAGTATTTT.

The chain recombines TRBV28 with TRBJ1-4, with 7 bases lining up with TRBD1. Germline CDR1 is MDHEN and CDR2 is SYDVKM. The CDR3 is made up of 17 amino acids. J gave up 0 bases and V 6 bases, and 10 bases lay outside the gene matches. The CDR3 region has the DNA TGTGCCAGCAGAGAACAGGGGCTACTCACAACTAATGAAAAACTGTTTTTT. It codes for CASREQGLLTTNEKLFF.

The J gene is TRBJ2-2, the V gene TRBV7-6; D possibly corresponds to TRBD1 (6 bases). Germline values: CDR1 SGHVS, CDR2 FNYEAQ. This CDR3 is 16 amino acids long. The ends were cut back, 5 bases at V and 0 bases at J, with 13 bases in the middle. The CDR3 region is CASSPVGHANTGELFF. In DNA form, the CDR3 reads TGTGCCAGCAGCCCAGTGGGACACGCGAACACCGGGGAGCTGTTTTTT.

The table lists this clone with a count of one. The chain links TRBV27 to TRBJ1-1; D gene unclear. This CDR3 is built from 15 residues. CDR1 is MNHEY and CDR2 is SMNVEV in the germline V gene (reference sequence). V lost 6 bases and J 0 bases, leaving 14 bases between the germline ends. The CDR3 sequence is CASSTRRTLNTEAFF. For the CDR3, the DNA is TGTGCCAGCAGCACGAGACGGACTCTGAACACTGAAGCTTTCTTT.

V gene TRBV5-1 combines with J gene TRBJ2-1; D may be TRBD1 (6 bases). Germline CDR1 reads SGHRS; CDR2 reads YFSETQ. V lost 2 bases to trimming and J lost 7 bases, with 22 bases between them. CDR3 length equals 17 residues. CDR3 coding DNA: TGCGCCAGCAGCTTCCTGAACCCAGGGACAAGAGGGAATGAGCAGTTCTTC. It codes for CASSFLNPGTRGNEQFF.

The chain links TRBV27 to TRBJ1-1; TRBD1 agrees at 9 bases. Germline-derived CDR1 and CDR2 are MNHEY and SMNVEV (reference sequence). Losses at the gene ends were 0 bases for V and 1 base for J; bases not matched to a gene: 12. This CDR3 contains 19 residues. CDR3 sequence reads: CASSLSFWGGDRENTEAFF. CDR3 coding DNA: TGTGCCAGCAGTTTATCCTTCTGGGGGGGGGACAGGGAGAACACTGAAGCTTTCTTT.

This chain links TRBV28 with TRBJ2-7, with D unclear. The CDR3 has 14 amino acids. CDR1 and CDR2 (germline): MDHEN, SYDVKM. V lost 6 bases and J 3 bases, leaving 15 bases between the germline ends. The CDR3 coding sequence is TGTGCCAGCAGGAACCAGAGGCCGTACTACGAGCAGTACTTC. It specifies CASRNQRPYYEQYF.

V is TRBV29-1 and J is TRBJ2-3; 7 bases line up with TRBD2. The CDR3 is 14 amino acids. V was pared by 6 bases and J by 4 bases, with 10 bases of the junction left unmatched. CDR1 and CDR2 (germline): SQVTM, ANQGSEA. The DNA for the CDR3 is TGCAGCGTCACTAGCGCAGTAGTCCCAGATACGCAGTATTTT. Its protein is CSVTSAVVPDTQYF.

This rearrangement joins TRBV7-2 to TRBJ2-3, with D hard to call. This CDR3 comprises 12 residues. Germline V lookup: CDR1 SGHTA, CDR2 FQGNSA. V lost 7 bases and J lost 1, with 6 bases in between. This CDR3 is CASNFGTDTQYF. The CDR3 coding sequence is TGTGCCAGCAACTTCGGCACAGATACGCAGTATTTT.

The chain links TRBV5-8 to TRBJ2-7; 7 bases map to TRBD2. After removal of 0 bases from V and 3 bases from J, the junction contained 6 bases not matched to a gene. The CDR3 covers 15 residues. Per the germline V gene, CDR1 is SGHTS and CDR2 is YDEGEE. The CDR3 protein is CASSLGLADDYEQYF. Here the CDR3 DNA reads TGTGCCAGCAGCTTGGGGCTAGCGGACGACTACGAGCAGTACTTC.

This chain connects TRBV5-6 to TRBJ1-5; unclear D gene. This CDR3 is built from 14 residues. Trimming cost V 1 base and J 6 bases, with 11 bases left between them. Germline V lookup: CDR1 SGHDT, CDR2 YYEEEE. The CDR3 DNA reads TGTGCCAGCAGCTTGCGCGGACTTCTTCAGCCCCAGCATTTT. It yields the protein CASSLRGLLQPQHF.

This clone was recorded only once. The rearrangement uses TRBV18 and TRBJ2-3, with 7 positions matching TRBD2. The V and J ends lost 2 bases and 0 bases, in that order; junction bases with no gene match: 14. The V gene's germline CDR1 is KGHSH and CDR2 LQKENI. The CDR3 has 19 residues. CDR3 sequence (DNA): TGTGCCAGCTCACCAGGGTTACTAGCGCTTACCACTAGCACAGATACGCAGTATTTT. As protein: CASSPGLLALTTSTDTQYF. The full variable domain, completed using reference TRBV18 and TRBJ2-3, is NAGVMQNPRHLVRRRGQEARLRCSPMKGHSHVYWYRQLPEEGLKFMVYLQKENIIDESGMPKERFSAEFPKEGPSILRIQQVVRGDSAAYFCASSPGLLALTTSTDTQYFGPGTRLTVL.

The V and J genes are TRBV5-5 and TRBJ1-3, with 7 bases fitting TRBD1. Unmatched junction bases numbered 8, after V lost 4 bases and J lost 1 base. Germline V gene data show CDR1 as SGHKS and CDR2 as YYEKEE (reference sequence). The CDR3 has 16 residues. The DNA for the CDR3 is TGTGCCAGCAGCATGGACAGGCCAGTTTCTGGAAACACCATATATTTT. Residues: CASSMDRPVSGNTIYF.

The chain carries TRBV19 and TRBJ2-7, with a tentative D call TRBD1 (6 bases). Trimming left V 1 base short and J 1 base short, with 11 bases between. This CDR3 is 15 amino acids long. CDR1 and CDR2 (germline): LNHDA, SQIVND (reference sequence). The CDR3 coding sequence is TGTGCCAGTAGTATAGTGGGGACACCTTCCTACGAGCAGTACTTC. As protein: CASSIVGTPSYEQYF.

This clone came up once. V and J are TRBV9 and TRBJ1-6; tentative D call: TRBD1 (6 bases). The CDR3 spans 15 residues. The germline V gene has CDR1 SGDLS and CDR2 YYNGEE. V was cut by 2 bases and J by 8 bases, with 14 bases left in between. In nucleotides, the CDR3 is TGTGCCAGCAGCGTGCGGCCAGGGGTAGATTCACCCCTCCACTTT. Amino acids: CASSVRPGVDSPLHF. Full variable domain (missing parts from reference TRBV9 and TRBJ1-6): DSGVTQTPKHLITATGQRVTLRCSPRSGDLSVYWYQQSLDQGLQFLIQYYNGEERAKGNILERFSAQQFPDLHSELNLSSLELGDSALYFCASSVRPGVDSPLHFGNGTRLTVT.

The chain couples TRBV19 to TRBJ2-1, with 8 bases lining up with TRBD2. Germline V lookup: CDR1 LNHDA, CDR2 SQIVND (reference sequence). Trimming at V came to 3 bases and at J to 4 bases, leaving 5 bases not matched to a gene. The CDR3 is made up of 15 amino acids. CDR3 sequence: CASSIPGLEYNEQFF. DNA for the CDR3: TGTGCCAGTAGTATTCCGGGACTAGAATACAATGAGCAGTTCTTC.

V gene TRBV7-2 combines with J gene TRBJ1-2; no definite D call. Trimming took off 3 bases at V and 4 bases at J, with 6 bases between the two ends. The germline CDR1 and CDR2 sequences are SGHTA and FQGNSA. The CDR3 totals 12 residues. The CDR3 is CASSLGRYGYTF. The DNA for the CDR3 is TGTGCCAGCAGCTTGGGCCGCTATGGCTACACCTTC.

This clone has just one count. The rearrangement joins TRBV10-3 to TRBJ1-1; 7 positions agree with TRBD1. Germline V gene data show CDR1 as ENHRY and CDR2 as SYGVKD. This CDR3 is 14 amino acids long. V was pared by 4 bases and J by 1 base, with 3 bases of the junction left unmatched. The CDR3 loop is CAISVSGGNTEAFF. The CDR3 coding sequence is TGTGCCATCAGTGTATCAGGGGGGAACACTGAAGCTTTCTTT.

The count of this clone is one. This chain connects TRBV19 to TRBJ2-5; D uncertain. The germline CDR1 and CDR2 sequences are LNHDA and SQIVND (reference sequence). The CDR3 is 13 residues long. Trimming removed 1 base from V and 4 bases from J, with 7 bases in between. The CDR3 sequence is CASSIVAGETQYF. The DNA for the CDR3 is TGTGCCAGTAGTATAGTCGCCGGAGAGACCCAGTACTTC.

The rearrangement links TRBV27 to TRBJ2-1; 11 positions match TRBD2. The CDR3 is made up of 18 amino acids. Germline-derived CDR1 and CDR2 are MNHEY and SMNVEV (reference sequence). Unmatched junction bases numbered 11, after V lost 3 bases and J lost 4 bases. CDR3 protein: CASSFPKAGTSGYNEQFF. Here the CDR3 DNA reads TGTGCCAGCAGTTTCCCAAAGGCCGGGACTAGCGGTTACAATGAGCAGTTCTTC.

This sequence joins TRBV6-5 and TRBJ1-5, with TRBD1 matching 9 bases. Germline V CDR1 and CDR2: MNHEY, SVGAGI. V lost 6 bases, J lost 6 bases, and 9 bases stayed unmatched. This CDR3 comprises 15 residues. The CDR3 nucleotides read TGTGCCAGCAGCCGGGGACAGGGTCGCGGTCAGCCCCAGCATTTT. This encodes CASSRGQGRGQPQHF.